Here is one TCR beta chain with its context. Profiled with immunoSEQ multiplex PCR; TCRdb holds only in-frame clones, not every one. The sample shows tens of thousands of clones, roughly 91% of them seen only once. The data were taken from a study of technical replicates of blood from a handful of donors. V was cut by 5 bases and J by 6 bases, with 13 bases left in between. Per the germline V gene, CDR1 is LNHDA and CDR2 is SQIVND (reference sequence). The CDR3 is made up of 13 amino acids. The J gene is TRBJ1-2, the V gene TRBV19; perhaps TRBD1 as D (6 bases). This TCR derives from a human donor in good health. Material: T cells isolated from PBMCs. The CDR3 loop reads CASSPQQGHGYTF. Written as DNA, the CDR3 is TGTGCCAGTAGTCCTCAACAGGGCCATGGCTACACCTTC. The whole variable domain, filled in from reference TRBV19 and TRBJ1-2, reads DGGITQSPKYLFRKEGQNVTLSCEQNLNHDAMYWYRQDPGQGLRLIYYSQIVNDFQKGDIAEGYSVSREKKESFPLTVTSAQKNPTAFYLCASSPQQGHGYTFGSGTRLTVV.